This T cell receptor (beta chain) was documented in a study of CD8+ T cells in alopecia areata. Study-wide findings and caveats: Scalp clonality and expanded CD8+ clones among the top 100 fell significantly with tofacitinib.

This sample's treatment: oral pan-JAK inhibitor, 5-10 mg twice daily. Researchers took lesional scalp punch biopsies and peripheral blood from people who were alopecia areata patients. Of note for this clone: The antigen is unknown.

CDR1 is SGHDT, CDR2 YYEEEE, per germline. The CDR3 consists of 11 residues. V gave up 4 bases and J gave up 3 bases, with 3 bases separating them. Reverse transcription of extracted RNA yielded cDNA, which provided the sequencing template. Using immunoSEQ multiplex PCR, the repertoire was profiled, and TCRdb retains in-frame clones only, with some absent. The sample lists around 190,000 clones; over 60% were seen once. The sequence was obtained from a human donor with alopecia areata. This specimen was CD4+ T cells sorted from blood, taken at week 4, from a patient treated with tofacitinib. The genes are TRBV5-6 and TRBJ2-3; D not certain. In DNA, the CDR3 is TGTGCCAGCAGCACGACAGATACGCAGTATTTT. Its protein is CASSTTDTQYF.